This T cell receptor beta chain was documented in a study of T cells in localized non-small cell lung cancer (dated by TCRdb to the early 2020s). Turning to the overall study: Comparing tumors with uninvolved tumor-adjacent lungs, the study looked at the T cell repertoires of roughly 250 patients with early-stage NSCLC. The cohort consisted of roughly 240 treatment-naive NSCLC patients whose localized lung tumors had been resected. Of the NSCLC patients, 129 were male and roughly 100 were female, and the mean age was roughly 61 years. Broad study findings and their caveats: Uninvolved tumor-adjacent lung showed the highest T cell clonality, higher than tumor, which suggests more focused antigenic responses in the uninvolved tumor-adjacent lung. Longer overall survival was associated with higher T cell density in blood, whereas shorter survival was associated with higher clonality in adjacent lung. A median of around 57 of the top 100 tumor clones turned up in the paired uninvolved adjacent lung, and 25 to 35 of those clones also ranked among the top 100 of that same adjacent lung. Because the study design was exploratory, TCR variables were selected using unadjusted p-values without false-discovery rate correction. Because multi-region tumor sequencing was not performed, intratumor heterogeneity could not be ruled out.

Looking up the germline V gene yields CDR1 MNHGY and CDR2 SAAAGT. From cysteine to phenylalanine, the CDR3 is 12 amino acids long. Just the 36-base CDR3 DNA is kept, in frame starting at base 1. V is shortened by 6 bases, J by 6 bases, and the region joining them spans 12 bases. Within its sample, this clone is medium-sized (0.01 to 0.1%). Its target antigen remains unknown. No clone much larger than this one lies a single base away; base qualities are absent. TCR beta CDR3 regions were sequenced from DNA using the immunoSEQ Assay. From the authors' description of their analysis: To compute T cell density, TCR beta template counts were normalized to usable DNA, which was estimated by amplifying housekeeping genes. Richness was estimated with the preseqR package, extrapolating to 400,000 templates for PBMC samples and 120,000 templates for tissue samples. Clonality was defined by subtracting Pielou's evenness from one. To identify tissue-enriched TCRs, differential abundance testing was run on productive amino-acid clonotypes with a minimum total count of 5 and an alpha of 0.1. Repertoire overlap between compartments was quantified with the Jaccard Index and Morisita Overlap Index. GLIPH grouped TCR beta CDR3s together with public tetramer-defined viral CDR3s, and a viral motif had to include at least three viral sequences and show V-gene enrichment. This is the immuneACCESS table as TCRdb keeps it, with only in-frame sequences that have V and J called. A part of the clones is gone; compared with another copy, unresolved V genes explain less than half, and the rest is unexplained. The V and J calls and clone size are taken from that table; D and trimming were inferred from the DNA. The sample data list 2,000 or so clones, and 25% to 35% of these were observed just once. 17% of the sample is taken by the ten largest.

At diagnosis, tumor, uninvolved tumor-adjacent lung and peripheral blood were collected and then preserved as a mix of FFPE and fresh-frozen material. The TCR comes from a male donor aged 60 or older with stage III lung adenocarcinoma. This sample comprised lung tumor tissue, obtained before any cancer treatment. The chain joins TRBV6-8 to TRBJ2-7; perhaps TRBD1 is the D gene, with 6 bases matching. The CDR3 amino acid sequence is: CASSPLTGEQYF. The sequence in DNA is TGTGCCAGCAGCCCCCTGACAGGCGAGCAGTACTTC.